The source of this T cell receptor beta chain is a study of blood T cell repertoires in COVID-19. Study context: Acute and convalescent COVID-19 samples came from the United States, Italy and Spain.

Original analysis: Amplification of reference gene primers provided the estimated nucleated cell counts. TCRdb's copy holds only in-frame clones and misses some; the assay was immunoSEQ multiplex PCR. That table is the source of V, J and clone size, and D and trimming were worked out from the DNA. Of roughly 390,000 clones listed, approximately 89% are singletons. CDR3 length: 15 amino acids. Germline values: CDR1 KGHSH, CDR2 LQKENI. Trimming removed 2 bases at V and 3 bases at J, with 10 bases between. The source of this sequence is a woman in her twenties or thirties with COVID-19, enrolled during active disease. The chain links TRBV18 to TRBJ2-2; TRBD2 is a possible D gene (6 bases). Material for sequencing was peripheral blood. CDR3: CASSPRGGDTGELFF. The CDR3 region has the DNA TGTGCCAGCTCACCAAGGGGCGGGGACACCGGGGAGCTGTTTTTT.